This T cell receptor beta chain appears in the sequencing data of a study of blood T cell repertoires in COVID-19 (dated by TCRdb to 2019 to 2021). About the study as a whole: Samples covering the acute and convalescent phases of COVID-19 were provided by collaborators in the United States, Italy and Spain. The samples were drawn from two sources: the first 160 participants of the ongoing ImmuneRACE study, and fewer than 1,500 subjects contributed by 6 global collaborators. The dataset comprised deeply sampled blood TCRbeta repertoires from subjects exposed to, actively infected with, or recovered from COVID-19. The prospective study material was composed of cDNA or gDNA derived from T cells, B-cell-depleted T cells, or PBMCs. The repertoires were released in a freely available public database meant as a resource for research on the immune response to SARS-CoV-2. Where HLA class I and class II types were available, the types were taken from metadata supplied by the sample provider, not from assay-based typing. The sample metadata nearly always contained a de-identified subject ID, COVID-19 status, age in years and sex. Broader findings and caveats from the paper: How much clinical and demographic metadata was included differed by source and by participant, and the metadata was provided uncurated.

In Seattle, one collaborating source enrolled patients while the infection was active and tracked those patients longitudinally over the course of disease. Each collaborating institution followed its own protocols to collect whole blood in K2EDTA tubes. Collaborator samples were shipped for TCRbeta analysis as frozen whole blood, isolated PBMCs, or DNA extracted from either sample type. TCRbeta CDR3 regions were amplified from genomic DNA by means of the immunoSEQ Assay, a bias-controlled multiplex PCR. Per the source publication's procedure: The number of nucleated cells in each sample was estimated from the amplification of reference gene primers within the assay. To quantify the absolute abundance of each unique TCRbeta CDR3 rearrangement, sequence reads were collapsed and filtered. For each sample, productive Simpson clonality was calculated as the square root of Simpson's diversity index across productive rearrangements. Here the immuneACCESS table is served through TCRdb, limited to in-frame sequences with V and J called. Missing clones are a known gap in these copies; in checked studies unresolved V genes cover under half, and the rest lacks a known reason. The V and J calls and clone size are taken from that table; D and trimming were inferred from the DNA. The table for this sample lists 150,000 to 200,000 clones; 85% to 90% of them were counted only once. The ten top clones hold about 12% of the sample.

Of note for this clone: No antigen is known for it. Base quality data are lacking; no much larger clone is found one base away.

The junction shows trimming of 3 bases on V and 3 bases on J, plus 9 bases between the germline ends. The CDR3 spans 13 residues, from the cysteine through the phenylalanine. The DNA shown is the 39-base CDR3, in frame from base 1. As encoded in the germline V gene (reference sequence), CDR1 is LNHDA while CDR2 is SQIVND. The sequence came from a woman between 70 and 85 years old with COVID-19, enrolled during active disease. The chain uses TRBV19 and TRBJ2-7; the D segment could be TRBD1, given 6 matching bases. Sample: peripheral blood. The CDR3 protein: CASSISRGYEQYF. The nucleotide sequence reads TGTGCCAGTAGTATTTCCAGGGGCTACGAGCAGTACTTC.